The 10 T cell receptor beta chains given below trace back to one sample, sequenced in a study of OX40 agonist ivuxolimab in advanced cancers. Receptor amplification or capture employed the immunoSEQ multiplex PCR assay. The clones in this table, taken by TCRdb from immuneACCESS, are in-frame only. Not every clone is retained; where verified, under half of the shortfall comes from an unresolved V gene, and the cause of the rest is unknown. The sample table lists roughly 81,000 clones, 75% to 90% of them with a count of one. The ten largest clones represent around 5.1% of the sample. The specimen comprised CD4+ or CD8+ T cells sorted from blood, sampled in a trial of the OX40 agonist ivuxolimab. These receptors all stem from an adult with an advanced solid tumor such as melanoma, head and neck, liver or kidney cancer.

CDR3 region: CASSVDTQEQPQHF. The CDR3 DNA sequence: TGTGCCAGCAGCGTAGATACACAGGAGCAGCCCCAGCATTTT. This chain connects TRBV9 to TRBJ1-5, with a possible D match to TRBD1 (5 bases). The germline CDR1 and CDR2 sequences are SGDLS and YYNGEE. The V gene lost 0 bases and the J gene lost 7 bases, with 11 bases spanning the gap. CDR3 length: 14 residues.

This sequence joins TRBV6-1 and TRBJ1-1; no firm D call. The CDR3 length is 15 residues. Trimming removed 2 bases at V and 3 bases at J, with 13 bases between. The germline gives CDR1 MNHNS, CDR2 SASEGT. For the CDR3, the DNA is TGTGCCAGCAGTGAATCAAGTTGGGAGGACACTGAAGCTTTCTTT. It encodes CASSESSWEDTEAFF.

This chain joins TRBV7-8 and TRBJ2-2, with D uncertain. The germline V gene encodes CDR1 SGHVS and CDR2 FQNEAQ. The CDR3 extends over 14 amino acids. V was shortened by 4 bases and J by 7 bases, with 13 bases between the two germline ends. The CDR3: CASSSTELDGELFF. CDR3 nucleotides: TGTGCCAGCAGCTCGACGGAGTTGGACGGGGAGCTGTTTTTT.

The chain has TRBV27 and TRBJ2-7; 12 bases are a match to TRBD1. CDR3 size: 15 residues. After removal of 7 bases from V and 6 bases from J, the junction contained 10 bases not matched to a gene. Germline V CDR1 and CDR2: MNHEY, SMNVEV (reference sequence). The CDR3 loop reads CASTRTGTGGREQYF. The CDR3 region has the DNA TGTGCCAGCACCCGAACCGGGACAGGGGGCCGCGAGCAGTACTTC.

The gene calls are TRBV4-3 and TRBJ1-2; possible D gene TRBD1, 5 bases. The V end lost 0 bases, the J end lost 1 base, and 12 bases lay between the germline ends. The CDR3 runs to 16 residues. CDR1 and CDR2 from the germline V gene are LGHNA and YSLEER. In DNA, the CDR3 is TGCGCCAGCAGCCAAGATGGGGACCCCCATAACTATGGCTACACCTTC. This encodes CASSQDGDPHNYGYTF.

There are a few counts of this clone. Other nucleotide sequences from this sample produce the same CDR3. The CDR3 DNA reads TGTGCCAGCAGCCCTCGGACGGATTATGGCTACACCTTC. This gives the protein CASSPRTDYGYTF. The chain carries TRBV7-9 and TRBJ1-2; D unclear. CDR3 size: 13 residues. From germline, CDR1 is SEHNR and CDR2 FQNEAQ (reference sequence). Trimming took 5 bases from V and 5 from J, leaving 12 bases between them.

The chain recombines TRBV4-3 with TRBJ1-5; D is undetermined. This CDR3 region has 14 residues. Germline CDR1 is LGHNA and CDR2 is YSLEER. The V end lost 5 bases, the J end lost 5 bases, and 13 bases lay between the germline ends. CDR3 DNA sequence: TGCGCCAGCAGCGACTCGGAGCTCTATCAGCCCCAGCATTTT. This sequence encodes CASSDSELYQPQHF.

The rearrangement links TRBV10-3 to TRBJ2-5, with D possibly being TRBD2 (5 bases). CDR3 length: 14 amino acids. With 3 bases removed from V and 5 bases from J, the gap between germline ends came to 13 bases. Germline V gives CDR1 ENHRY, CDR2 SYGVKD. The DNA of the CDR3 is TGTGCCATCAGTGATTTGGGGAGCCGGGAGACCCAGTACTTC. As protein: CAISDLGSRETQYF.

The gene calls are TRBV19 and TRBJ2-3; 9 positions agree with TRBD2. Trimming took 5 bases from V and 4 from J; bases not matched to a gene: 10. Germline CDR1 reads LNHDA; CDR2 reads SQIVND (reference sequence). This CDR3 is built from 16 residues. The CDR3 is CASSPLGAGGPDTQYF. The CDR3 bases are TGTGCCAGTAGTCCCCTCGGGGCGGGGGGGCCAGATACGCAGTATTTT.

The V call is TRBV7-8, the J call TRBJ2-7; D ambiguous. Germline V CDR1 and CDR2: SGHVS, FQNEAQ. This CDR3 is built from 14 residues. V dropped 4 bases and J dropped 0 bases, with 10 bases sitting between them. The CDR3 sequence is CASSSWTYSYEQYF. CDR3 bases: TGTGCCAGCAGCTCGTGGACCTACTCCTACGAGCAGTACTTC.